A single T cell receptor beta chain is shown here with its context. This table comes from immunoSEQ multiplex PCR, and its TCRdb copy is limited to in-frame clones, with some not included. The sample holds 250,000 to 300,000 clones, 82% seen once. The source of the sample is a study of blood T cell repertoires in COVID-19. Study-wide background: PBMCs, B-cell-depleted T cells, or T cells were the source of the cDNA or gDNA that made up the material.

CDR3 length: 16 residues. Per germline, CDR1 SEHNR and CDR2 FQNEAQ (reference sequence). V lost 5 bases and J lost 3, with 19 bases in between. The receptor was derived from a woman under 30 with acute or convalescent COVID-19. This chain joins TRBV7-9 and TRBJ2-5; D perhaps matches TRBD2 (6 bases). Sequenced material: peripheral blood. DNA for the CDR3: TGTGCCAGCAGCCGGACGGAGCGCTGGAGGGAAGAGACCCAGTACTTC. Protein product: CASSRTERWREETQYF.